This T cell receptor (beta chain) emerged from a study of T cells in Graves' hyperthyroidism and ophthalmopathy. RNA transcripts were the template for amplifying TCR beta CDR3 regions. Researchers ran a first-round RT-PCR on the TCR CDR3 using the HTBI primer set. TCRdb reprocessed the multiplex PCR reads via MiXCR and lists one record per CDR3 protein. Counted here are around 440,000 distinct CDR3 sequences, 15% to 18% occurring once; the ten biggest clones make up roughly 15%. As concerns this clonotype: Its cognate antigen is unknown.

Study findings and constraints: The model foresaw ophthalmopathy a median around seven months prior to onset.

V was trimmed by 2 bases and J by 2 bases, leaving 18 bases between them. CDR3 size: 17 residues. Germline V gene lookup returns CDR1 LGHNA and CDR2 YNFKEQ. The receptor comes from a woman between 18 and 30 years old with Graves' hyperthyroidism. V is TRBV4-2 and J is TRBJ1-1; TRBD1 might be the D (6 bases). The sequenced sample was blood. For the CDR3, the DNA is TGTGCCAGCAGCCAATCCTTTGGGGGGGCTGTAAACACTGAAGCTTTCTTT. It yields the protein CASSQSFGGAVNTEAFF.